The sample holds many counts of the clone carrying this T cell receptor beta chain. Hyperthyroidism counted as stable given no ophthalmopathy within 18 months of follow-up. Aged 18 to 65, the patients with hyperthyroidism had under 2 months' duration and were newly diagnosed. Excluded: other autoimmune disease, uncontrolled infection, pregnancy or lactation. This entry is derived from a study of Graves' ophthalmopathy and Graves' hyperthyroidism. Researchers took RNA transcripts and amplified TCR beta CDR3 regions from them. In the first round, RT-PCR was carried out with HTBI primers, and a multiplex PCR formed the second round. TCRdb processed the multiplex PCR reads anew with MiXCR; each CDR3 protein has one entry. The sample includes more than 300,000 distinct CDR3 sequences, about 18% seen only once; the top ten take roughly 2.4%. Unmatched junction bases numbered 5, after V lost 2 bases and J lost 0 bases. The CDR3 is made up of 16 amino acids. CDR1 and CDR2 from the germline V gene are LNHDA and SQIVND (reference sequence).

The TCR originated in an adult woman with stable Graves' hyperthyroidism. The V gene is TRBV19, the J gene TRBJ1-1; 8 nucleotides align to TRBD1. Sequencing used peripheral blood. CDR3 in DNA: TGTGCCAGTAGTATAAACAGGGGGTCTTTGAACACTGAAGCTTTCTTT. It codes for CASSINRGSLNTEAFF.